This T cell receptor (beta chain) was profiled in a study of radiation and T cells in renal cell carcinoma. TCRdb's table, derived via immunoSEQ multiplex PCR, lists solely in-frame clones and lacks some. The table has about 150,000 clones, about 88% seen once. Trimming removed 5 bases at V and 0 bases at J, with 8 bases between. The germline V gene encodes CDR1 MDHEN and CDR2 SYDVKM. This CDR3 spans 13 amino acids. As for time point: blood 4 weeks post-SBRT, at nephrectomy. Treatment reported: 15 Gy SBRT to primary tumor, nephrectomy 4 weeks later. Nephrectomy followed 15 Gy stereotactic body radiation by 4 weeks.

The rearrangement links TRBV28 to TRBJ2-7; the D gene is possibly TRBD1 (5 bases). The TCR sequence derives from a woman between 45 and 65 years old with renal cell carcinoma. The specimen comprised blood, sampled from a patient whose treatment included radiotherapy and nephrectomy. DNA of the CDR3: TGTGCCAGCAGTCTGGACAACTCCTACGAGCAGTACTTC. Its protein product is CASSLDNSYEQYF.